This entry is about one TCR beta chain. Antigen unknown. This entry is derived from a study of T-cell reconstitution after alpha-beta-depleted transplantation in children. Study results and caveats: Reportedly, roughly two months post-transplant, alpha-beta T cells arose from several hundred expanded graft clones. After transplant, high TCRbeta diversity at day 60 in some patients arose from surviving recipient T cells and thymic progenitors.

Unique molecular identifiers were incorporated into the prepared TCRbeta library. TCRdb used MiXCR to reprocess the PCR reads, holding one entry per CDR3 protein. The sample lists 450,000 to 700,000 distinct CDR3 sequences; over 20% were seen once. Between the trimmed V and J ends, which lost 5 bases and 3 bases, there was a span of 8 bases. CDR1 SQVTM and CDR2 ANQGSEA come from the germline V gene. CDR3 length equals 12 residues. This clonotype originated in a boy less than two years old with Wiskott-Aldrich syndrome, due to receive a stem cell transplant. The chain recombines TRBV29-1 with TRBJ1-3; possible D gene TRBD1, 6 bases. The specimen comprised PBMCs, sampled before TCRalphabeta/CD19-depleted stem cell transplant. The CDR3 DNA is TGCAGCGTTAGACAGGTTGGAAACACCATATATTTT. It translates to CSVRQVGNTIYF.